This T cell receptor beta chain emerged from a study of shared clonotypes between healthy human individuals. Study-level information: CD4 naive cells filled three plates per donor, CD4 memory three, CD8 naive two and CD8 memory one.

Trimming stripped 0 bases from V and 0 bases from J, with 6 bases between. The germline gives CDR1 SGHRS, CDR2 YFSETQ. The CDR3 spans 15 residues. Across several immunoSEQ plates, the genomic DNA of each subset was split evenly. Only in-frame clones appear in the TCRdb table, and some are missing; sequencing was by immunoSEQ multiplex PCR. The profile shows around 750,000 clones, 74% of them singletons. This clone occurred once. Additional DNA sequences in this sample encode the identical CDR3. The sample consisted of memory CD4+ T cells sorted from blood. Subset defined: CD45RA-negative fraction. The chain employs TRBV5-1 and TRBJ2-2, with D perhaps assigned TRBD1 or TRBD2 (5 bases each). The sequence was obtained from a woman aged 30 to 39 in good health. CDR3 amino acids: CASSLGGANTGELFF. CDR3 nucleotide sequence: TGCGCCAGCAGCTTGGGAGGGGCGAACACCGGGGAGCTGTTTTTT.